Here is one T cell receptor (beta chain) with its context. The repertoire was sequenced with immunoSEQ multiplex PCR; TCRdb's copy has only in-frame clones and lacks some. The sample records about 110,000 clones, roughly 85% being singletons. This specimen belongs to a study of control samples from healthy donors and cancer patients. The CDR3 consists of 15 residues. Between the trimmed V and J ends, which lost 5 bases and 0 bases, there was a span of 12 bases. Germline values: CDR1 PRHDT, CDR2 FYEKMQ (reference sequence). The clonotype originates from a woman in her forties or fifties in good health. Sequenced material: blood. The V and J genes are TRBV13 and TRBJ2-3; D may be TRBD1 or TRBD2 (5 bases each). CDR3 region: CASSQSGDSTDTQYF. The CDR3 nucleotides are TGTGCCAGCAGCCAAAGTGGGGACAGCACAGATACGCAGTATTTT.